Only a few counts were recorded for the clone carrying this TCR beta chain. The target antigen is unknown. Amplification of TCR beta CDR3 regions used RNA as the template. In the first-round RT-PCR of the TCR CDR3, the HTBI primer set was used. TCRdb fed the multiplex PCR reads into MiXCR, producing one record per CDR3 protein. The table has 610,000 or so distinct CDR3 sequences, around 45% seen once; the top ten hold around 7.7%. There are 14 residues in the CDR3. Trimming cost V 0 bases and J 2 bases, with 7 bases left between them. Germline CDR1 reads MNHEY; CDR2 reads SMNVEV (reference sequence). Graves' hyperthyroidism was deemed stable absent ophthalmopathy progression within 18 months. Clinicians diagnosed patients from clinical symptoms, serum thyroxine and TRAb, thyroid ultrasound and orbital computed tomography. This sample stems from a study of T cells in Graves' hyperthyroidism and ophthalmopathy.

Study results and caveats: Most clonotypes expanded in the thyroid (above 0.001) were also present in blood.

The sequence was collected from a woman younger than 35 with Graves' hyperthyroidism. This chain joins TRBV27 and TRBJ1-2; D unresolved. The specimen was peripheral blood or thyroid tissue (not recorded which). Written as DNA, the CDR3 is TGTGCCAGCAGTTTATCGAGGGAAAACTATGGCTACACCTTC. Protein sequence: CASSLSRENYGYTF.